This T cell receptor (beta chain) stems from a study of PD-1 blockade in classical Hodgkin lymphoma. Notes on the study in general: Undefined causes, possibly disease activity or prior therapy, underlie the repertoire differences. A significant rise in TCR diversity by C4D1 was seen for CD4+ but not CD8+ cells. Exclusion was applied to patients who started nivolumab under 1 year after ASCT.

After autologous stem cell transplantation all patients relapsed, and prior brentuximab vedotin exposure differed between cohorts. The CDR3 is made up of 13 amino acids. V was trimmed by 5 bases and J by 3 bases, leaving 8 bases between them. Germline CDR1 LGHNA, CDR2 YNFKEQ. A remark on this clone: Its antigen is not identified.

Assay used: immunoSEQ multiplex PCR; TCRdb lists only in-frame clones, some missing. This sample has under 100,000 clones, with 75% to 90% found just once. The receptor's source is a human donor with classical Hodgkin lymphoma. The sequencing used peripheral blood mononuclear cells (PBMCs), collected at baseline. The rearrangement joins TRBV4-2 to TRBJ1-3; D is unclear. The CDR3 reads CASSSGGGNTIYF. The CDR3 DNA reads TGTGCCAGCAGCTCAGGCGGTGGAAACACCATATATTTT.